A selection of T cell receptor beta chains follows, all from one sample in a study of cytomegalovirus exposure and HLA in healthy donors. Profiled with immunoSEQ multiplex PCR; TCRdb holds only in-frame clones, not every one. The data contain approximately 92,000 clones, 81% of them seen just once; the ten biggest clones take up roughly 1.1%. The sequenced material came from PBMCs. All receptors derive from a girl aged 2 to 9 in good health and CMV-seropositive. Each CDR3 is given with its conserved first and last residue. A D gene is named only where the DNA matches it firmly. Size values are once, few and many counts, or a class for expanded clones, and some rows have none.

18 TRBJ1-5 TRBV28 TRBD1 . TGTGCCAGCAGTTTCCGGACAGGGGTTAGTTATAGCAATCAGCCCCAGCATTTT CASSFRTGVSYSNQPQHF
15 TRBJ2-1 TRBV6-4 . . TGTGCCAGCAGCAATGGTAGCGGCTCCTACAATGAGCAGTTCTTC CASSNGSGSYNEQFF
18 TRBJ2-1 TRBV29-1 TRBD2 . TGCAGCGTTGAAGAGACTAGCGGGAAACGAAAAGGCGACAATGAGCAGTTCTTC CSVEETSGKRKGDNEQFF
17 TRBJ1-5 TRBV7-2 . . TGTGCCAGCAGCTTAGGCGGGGGGTTACATAGCAATCAGCCCCAGCATTTT CASSLGGGLHSNQPQHF
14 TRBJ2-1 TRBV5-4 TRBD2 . TGTGCCAGCAGCGGGACCGGGACTAGTGAATTACGGTTCTTC CASSGTGTSELRFF
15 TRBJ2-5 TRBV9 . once TGTGCCAGCAGCGTAGATCTGGCGGGAAGATCAGCCCAGTACTTC CASSVDLAGRSAQYF
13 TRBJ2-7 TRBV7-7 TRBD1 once TGTGCTAGCAGCCCTGGGACAGGCTACGAGCAGTACTTC CASSPGTGYEQYF
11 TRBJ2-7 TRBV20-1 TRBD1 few TGCAGTGCTGTCGGACAGGCCGAGCAGTACTTC CSAVGQAEQYF
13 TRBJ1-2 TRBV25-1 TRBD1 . TGTGCCAGCAGCAAGCCAGGGGGCTATGGCTACACCTTC CASSKPGGYGYTF
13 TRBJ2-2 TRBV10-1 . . TGCGCCAGCAGTCAGGGGGAGGTCGGGGAGCTGTTTTTT CASSQGEVGELFF
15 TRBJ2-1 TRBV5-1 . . TGCGCCAGCAGCTCGGGAGTGGGGGGCTACAATGAGCAGTTCTTC CASSSGVGGYNEQFF
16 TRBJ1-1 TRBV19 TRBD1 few TGTGCCAGTAGTAAAAGACAGGGGGCGGTGAACACTGAAGCTTTCTTT CASSKRQGAVNTEAFF
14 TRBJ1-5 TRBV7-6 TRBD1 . TGTGCCAGCAGCCTGGGACAGGGCAATCAGCCCCAGCATTTT CASSLGQGNQPQHF
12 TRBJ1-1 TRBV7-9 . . TGTGCCAGCACCAAGCAGGACACTGAAGCTTTCTTT CASTKQDTEAFF
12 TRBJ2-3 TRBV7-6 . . TGTGCCAGCAGCTTAACCGGAGATACGCAGTATTTT CASSLTGDTQYF
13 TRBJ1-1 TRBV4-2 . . TGTGCCAGCAGCCAAGATACGGACACTGAAGCTTTCTTT CASSQDTDTEAFF
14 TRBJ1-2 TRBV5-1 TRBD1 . TGCGCCAGCAGCTCGACGGGACAGGTCTATGGCTACACCTTC CASSSTGQVYGYTF
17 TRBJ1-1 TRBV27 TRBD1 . TGTGCCAGCAGACACGCCGGGACAGGCCCCATGAACACTGAAGCTTTCTTT CASRHAGTGPMNTEAFF
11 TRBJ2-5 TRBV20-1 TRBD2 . TGCAGTGGCGGGAGAGGAGAGACCCAGTACTTC CSGGRGETQYF
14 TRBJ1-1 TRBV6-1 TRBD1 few TGTGCCAGCACTTTCGGACAGGTAATCGCTGAAGCTTTCTTT CASTFGQVIAEAFF
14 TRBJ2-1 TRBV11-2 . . TGTGCCAGCAGAAGAAGGCAGGGTTACAATGAGCAGTTCTTC CASRRRQGYNEQFF
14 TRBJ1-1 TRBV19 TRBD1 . TGTGCCAGTGGGTTAGGACAGGGCTACACTGAAGCTTTCTTT CASGLGQGYTEAFF
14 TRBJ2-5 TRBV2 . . TGTGCCAGCACTGAGGGAGAATATCAAGAGACCCAGTACTTC CASTEGEYQETQYF
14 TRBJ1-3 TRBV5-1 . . TGCGCCAGCAGCCCGGGAGAGGTTGGAAACACCATATATTTT CASSPGEVGNTIYF